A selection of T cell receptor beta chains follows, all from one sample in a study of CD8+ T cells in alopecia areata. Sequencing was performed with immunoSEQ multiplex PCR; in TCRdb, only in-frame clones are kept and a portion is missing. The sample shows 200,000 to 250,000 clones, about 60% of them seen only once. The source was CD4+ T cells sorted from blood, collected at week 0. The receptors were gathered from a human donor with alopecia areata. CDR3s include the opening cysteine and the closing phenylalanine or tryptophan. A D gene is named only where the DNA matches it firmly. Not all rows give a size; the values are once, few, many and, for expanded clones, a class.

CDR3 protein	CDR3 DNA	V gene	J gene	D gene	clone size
CASSRIAGAKNIQYF	TGCGCCAGCAGCCGTATAGCGGGGGCCAAAAACATTCAGTACTTC	TRBV4-1	TRBJ2-4	TRBD2	NA
CASSPRDMDEQYF	TGTGCCAGCTCGCCCCGGGACATGGATGAGCAGTACTTC	TRBV18	TRBJ2-7	NA	NA
CASSQGGAYAQYF	TGTGCCAGCAGCCAAGGGGGCGCATATGCGCAGTATTTT	TRBV14	TRBJ2-3	NA	few
CASSSRTSPYGYTF	TGTGCCAGCAGCTCCCGGACAAGTCCCTATGGCTACACCTTC	TRBV11-1	TRBJ1-2	NA	few
CASSLEDLSRNEQFF	TGCGCCAGCAGCTTGGAGGATCTTTCGCGTAATGAGCAGTTCTTC	TRBV5-1	TRBJ2-1	NA	few
CAWSRGGKLYEQYF	TGTGCCTGGAGTCGGGGTGGGAAGTTGTACGAGCAGTACTTC	TRBV30	TRBJ2-7	NA	NA
CSVEGTGGDCVNSPLHF	TGCAGCGTTGAAGGTACGGGAGGGGACTGCGTTAATTCACCCCTCCACTTT	TRBV29-1	TRBJ1-6	NA	NA
CASTRDSLRTDTQYF	TGTGCCAGCACCCGGGACAGCCTTCGCACAGATACGCAGTATTTT	TRBV11-1	TRBJ2-3	TRBD1	NA
CASSLYGGSYNEQFF	TGCGCCAGCAGCTTGTATGGGGGTTCCTACAATGAGCAGTTCTTC	TRBV5-1	TRBJ2-1	NA	NA
CSVGPQPGQGVWNTEAFF	TGCAGCGTTGGCCCTCAACCGGGACAGGGGGTATGGAACACTGAAGCTTTCTTT	TRBV29-1	TRBJ1-1	TRBD1	NA
CASSSPTGGNYGYTF	TGTGCCAGCAGTTCCCCCACAGGGGGCAACTATGGCTACACCTTC	TRBV27	TRBJ1-2	TRBD1	few
CSVALRQGQGDTQYF	TGCAGCGTTGCCCTTAGACAGGGTCAAGGGGATACGCAGTATTTT	TRBV29-1	TRBJ2-3	TRBD1	NA
CASREEGYSGEQYF	TGTGCCAGCAGGGAGGAGGGTTACTCGGGTGAGCAGTACTTC	TRBV6-5	TRBJ2-7	NA	NA
CASSLVLNTEAFF	TGCGCCAGCAGCTTGGTTCTGAACACTGAAGCTTTCTTT	TRBV5-1	TRBJ1-1	NA	NA
CASSLRQGAADSPLHF	TGTGCCAGCAGTTTAAGGCAGGGGGCGGCGGATTCACCCCTCCACTTT	TRBV27	TRBJ1-6	TRBD1	NA
CAWSIQTQYF	TGTGCCTGGAGTATTCAGACCCAGTACTTC	TRBV30	TRBJ2-5	NA	once
CASSPGTSSYNEQFF	TGTGCCAGCAGCCCCGGTACTTCCTCCTACAATGAGCAGTTCTTC	TRBV9	TRBJ2-1	NA	NA
CASSLVSIQGGTQYF	TGTGCCAGCAGCTTAGTGTCCATCCAGGGGGGTACGCAGTATTTT	TRBV7-9	TRBJ2-3	NA	NA
CASTDVLSGANVLTF	TGCGCCAGCACCGACGTCCTCTCTGGGGCCAACGTCCTGACTTTC	TRBV5-1	TRBJ2-6	NA	NA
CASSWGLPLGSYEQYF	TGCGCCAGCAGCTGGGGACTCCCCTTGGGATCCTACGAGCAGTACTTC	TRBV5-1	TRBJ2-7	NA	few
CASSSDVNIQYF	TGCGCCAGCAGCTCTGATGTGAACATTCAGTACTTC	TRBV5-1	TRBJ2-4	NA	few
CSVYGLAGGSGETQYF	TGCAGCGTTTACGGACTAGCGGGAGGGTCCGGGGAGACCCAGTACTTC	TRBV29-1	TRBJ2-5	TRBD2	NA
CSVGKTGNTEAFF	TGCAGCGTTGGAAAAACAGGGAACACTGAAGCTTTCTTT	TRBV29-1	TRBJ1-1	NA	NA
CATSGQQGGNSPLHF	TGTGCCACCAGCGGACAACAGGGTGGGAATTCACCCCTCCACTTT	TRBV15	TRBJ1-6	NA	NA
CASSESGQSNYGYTF	TGTGCCAGCAGTGAATCGGGACAAAGCAACTATGGCTACACCTTC	TRBV2	TRBJ1-2	NA	NA
CASSQEGQARWGAFF	TGCGCCAGCAGCCAAGAAGGACAGGCGAGATGGGGAGCTTTCTTT	TRBV4-1	TRBJ1-1	TRBD1	NA
CSASLRTEAFF	TGCAGCGCCTCACTAAGAACGGAAGCTTTCTTT	TRBV29-1	TRBJ1-1	NA	once
CAWSVSSFPYEQYF	TGTGCCTGGAGTGTATCTAGCTTTCCCTACGAGCAGTACTTC	TRBV30	TRBJ2-7	NA	NA